This T cell receptor beta chain was recorded in a study of PD-1 blockade in classical Hodgkin lymphoma. General observations from the study: Lower baseline TCR diversity marked trial partial responders and progressors. CD4+ TCR diversity, unlike CD8+, climbed significantly by C4D1. Possibly reflecting disease activity or prior therapy, repertoire differences have causes that remain undefined.

The germline gives CDR1 MDHEN, CDR2 SYDVKM. The CDR3 extends over 16 amino acids. The V gene end was trimmed by 3 bases and the J gene end by 5 bases; junction bases not matched to a gene: 12. With no exception, relapse followed autologous stem cell transplantation in all patients, and brentuximab vedotin exposure varied. Patients showed best responses of complete response, partial response or progressive disease. With regard to this clone: Antigen: not known.

Clones were sequenced by immunoSEQ multiplex PCR, and TCRdb holds only the in-frame ones, with some missing. This repertoire shows about 20,000 clones, approximately 84% found once; its top ten account for roughly 6.4%. The input for sequencing was peripheral blood mononuclear cells (PBMCs), taken at baseline. This TCR came from a human donor with classical Hodgkin lymphoma. The J gene is TRBJ2-5, the V gene TRBV28; 7 bases match TRBD1. CDR3 in DNA: TGTGCCAGCAGTTTTCCCTCCAGGGGGATGGGGGAGACCCAGTACTTC. It codes for CASSFPSRGMGETQYF.